These T cell receptor beta chains were read from a single sample in a study of beta chain features in type 1 diabetes. Assay used: immunoSEQ multiplex PCR; TCRdb lists only in-frame clones, some missing. The repertoire includes 140,000 to 150,000 clones, 10% of them detected once, and roughly 1.4% sits in the top ten. The sample taken for sequencing was naive CD4+ T cells from blood. The receptor source for this set is a young man in good health. CDR3s include the opening cysteine and the closing phenylalanine or tryptophan.

v_call	cdr3_aa
TRBV19	CASSMDFSYEQYF
TRBV19	CASSIRRGPWAQYF
TRBV5-5	CASTTRSEQYF
TRBV7-8	CASRPRGSQETQYF
TRBV7-2	CASGRAQPSTDTQYF
TRBV4-2	CASSQGVQVLHQETQYF
TRBV19	CASSNGGATNEKLFF
TRBV7-9	CASSPTGGYSPLHF
TRBV6-5	CASSFGTGAGNIQYF
TRBV4-3	CASSQGQGLTYNEQFF
TRBV18	CASSPPETQGARGYTF
TRBV30	CAWLDSYNYGYTF
TRBV7-2	CASSLADGGVNEQFF
TRBV7-9	CASSPQGVGELFF
TRBV9	CASGGTGGATGELFF
TRBV6-1	CASSVPESAPSGEQYF
TRBV7-2	CASSLAQAGEQFF
TRBV7-2	CASGRLAGMETQYF
TRBV5-1	CASRGESYNEQFF
TRBV7-6	CASSDRQVLWGYTF
TRBV6-5	CASRRGGPGNTIYF
TRBV5-6	CASSLAQSNEKLFF
TRBV2	CASSERQGTLHEQYF
TRBV4-1	CASSHPGWWNTEAFF
TRBV7-2	CASSLLAGMNEQFF
TRBV2	CASMVSGGYYNEQFF
TRBV27	CASSSNNYGYTF
TRBV27	CASSPGYEQYF
TRBV7-3	CASSLQALAGGFNEQFF
TRBV10-3	CAISDTGNTEAFF
TRBV6-6	CASSGGTDQETQYF
TRBV5-1	CASSLVGGKNTEAFF
TRBV7-2	CASSLKSGIGNEKLFF
TRBV5-1	CASSLVEFNTDTQYF
TRBV7-9	CASSLGPTGQETQYF
TRBV5-1	CASSSAQGIDGYTF
TRBV28	CAAKELSSTEAFF
TRBV30	CAWSGANTEAFF
TRBV6-5	CASREPGEETQYF
TRBV13	CASSQTTTVYEQYF
TRBV5-8	CASSLPGSNYGYTF
TRBV2	CASTTGGAYEKLFF
TRBV13	CASSLGPGQPNGYTF
TRBV10-1	CASTSYGYTF
TRBV5-1	CASRSQLAGESYNEQFF
TRBV2	CASRPSGGTGELFF
TRBV5-1	CASNDQGADTQYF
TRBV27	CASRVQAGGPWTDTQYF
TRBV7-8	CASSLYNRGVRSPLHF
TRBV6-1	CASSRDRERDEQYF
TRBV4-2	CASSQDGQPQSGGYTF
TRBV9	CASSTSGGASTDTQYF
TRBV18	CASSPTAGVYGSYNEQFF